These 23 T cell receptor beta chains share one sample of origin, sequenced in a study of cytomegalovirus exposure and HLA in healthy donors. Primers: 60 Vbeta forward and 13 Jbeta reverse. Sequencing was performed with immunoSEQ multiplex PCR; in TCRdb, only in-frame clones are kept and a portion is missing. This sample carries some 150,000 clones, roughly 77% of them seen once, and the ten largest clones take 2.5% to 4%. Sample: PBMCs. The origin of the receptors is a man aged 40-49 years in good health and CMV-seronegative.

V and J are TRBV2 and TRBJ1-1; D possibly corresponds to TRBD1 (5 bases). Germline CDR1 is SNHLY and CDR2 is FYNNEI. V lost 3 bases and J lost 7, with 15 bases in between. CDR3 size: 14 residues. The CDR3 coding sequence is TGTGCCAGCAGTGAGATGGTCAGGGTTAATGAAGCTTTCTTT. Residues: CASSEMVRVNEAFF.

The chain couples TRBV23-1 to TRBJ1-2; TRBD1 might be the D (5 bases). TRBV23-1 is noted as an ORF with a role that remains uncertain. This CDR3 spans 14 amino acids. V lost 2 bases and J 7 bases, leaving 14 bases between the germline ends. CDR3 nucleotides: TGCGCCAGCAGTCAACAGGGATTTTCCATTGGCTACACCTTC. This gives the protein CASSQQGFSIGYTF.

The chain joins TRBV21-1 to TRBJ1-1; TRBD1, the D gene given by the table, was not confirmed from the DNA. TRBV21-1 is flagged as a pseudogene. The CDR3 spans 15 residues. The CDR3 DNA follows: TGTGCCAGCAGCACGCGACAGGGTGGCGACACTGAAGCTTTCTTT. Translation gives CASSTRQGGDTEAFF.

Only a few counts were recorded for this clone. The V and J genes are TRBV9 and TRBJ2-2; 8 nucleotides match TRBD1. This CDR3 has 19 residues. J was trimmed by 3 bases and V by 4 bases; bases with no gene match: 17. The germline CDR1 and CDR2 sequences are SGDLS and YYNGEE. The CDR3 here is CASSSREGTGTGYTGELFF. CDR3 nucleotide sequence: TGTGCCAGCAGCTCTCGAGAGGGGACCGGGACAGGCTACACCGGGGAGCTGTTTTTT.

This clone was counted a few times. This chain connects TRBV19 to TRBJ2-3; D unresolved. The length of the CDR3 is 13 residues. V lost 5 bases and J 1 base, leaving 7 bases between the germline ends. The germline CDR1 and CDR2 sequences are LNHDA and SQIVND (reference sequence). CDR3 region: CASSFSGTDTQYF. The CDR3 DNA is TGTGCCAGTAGTTTCTCGGGCACAGATACGCAGTATTTT.

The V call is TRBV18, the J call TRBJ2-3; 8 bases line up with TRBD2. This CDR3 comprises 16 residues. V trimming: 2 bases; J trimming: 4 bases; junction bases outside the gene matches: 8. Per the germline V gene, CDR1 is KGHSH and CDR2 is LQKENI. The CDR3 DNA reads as TGTGCCAGCTCACCAACTCAGGAGACTAGCGCAGATACGCAGTATTTT. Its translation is CASSPTQETSADTQYF.

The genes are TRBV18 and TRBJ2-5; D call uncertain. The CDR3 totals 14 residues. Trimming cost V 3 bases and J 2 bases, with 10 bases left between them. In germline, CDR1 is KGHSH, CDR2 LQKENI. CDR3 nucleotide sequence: TGTGCCAGCTCACCTCAGTCCGAACAAGAGACCCAGTACTTC. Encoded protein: CASSPQSEQETQYF.

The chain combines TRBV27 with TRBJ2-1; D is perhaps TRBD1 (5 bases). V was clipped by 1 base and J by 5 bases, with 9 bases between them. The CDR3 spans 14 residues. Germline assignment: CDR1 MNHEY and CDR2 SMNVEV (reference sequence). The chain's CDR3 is CASSLLGRDNEQFF. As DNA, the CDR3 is TGTGCCAGCAGTTTATTGGGCAGGGACAATGAGCAGTTCTTC.

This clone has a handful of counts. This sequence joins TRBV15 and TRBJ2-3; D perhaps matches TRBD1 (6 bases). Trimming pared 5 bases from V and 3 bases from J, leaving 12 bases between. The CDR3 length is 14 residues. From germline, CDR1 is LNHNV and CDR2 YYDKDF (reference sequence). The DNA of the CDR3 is TGTGCCACCAGCTCCAGGGGTGCGACAGATACGCAGTATTTT. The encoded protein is CATSSRGATDTQYF.

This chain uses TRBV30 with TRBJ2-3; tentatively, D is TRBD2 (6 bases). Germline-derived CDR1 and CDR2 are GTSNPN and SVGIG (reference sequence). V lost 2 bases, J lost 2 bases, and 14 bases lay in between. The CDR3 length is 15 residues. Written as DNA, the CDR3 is TGTGCCTGGAGTCGGGCGGGGACCCTCACAGATACGCAGTATTTT. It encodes CAWSRAGTLTDTQYF.

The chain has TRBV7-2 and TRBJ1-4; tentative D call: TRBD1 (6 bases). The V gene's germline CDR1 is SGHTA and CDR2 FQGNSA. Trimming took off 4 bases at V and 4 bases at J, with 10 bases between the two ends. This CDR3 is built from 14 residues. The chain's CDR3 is CASSSRGLNEKLFF. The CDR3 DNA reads TGTGCCAGCAGCTCCAGGGGCCTTAATGAAAAACTGTTTTTT.

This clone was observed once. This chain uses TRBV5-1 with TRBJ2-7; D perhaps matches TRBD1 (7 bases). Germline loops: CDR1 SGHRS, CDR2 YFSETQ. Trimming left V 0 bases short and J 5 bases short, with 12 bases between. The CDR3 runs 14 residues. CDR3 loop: CASSLEEGANEQYF. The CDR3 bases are TGCGCCAGCAGCTTGGAGGAGGGGGCAAACGAGCAGTACTTC.

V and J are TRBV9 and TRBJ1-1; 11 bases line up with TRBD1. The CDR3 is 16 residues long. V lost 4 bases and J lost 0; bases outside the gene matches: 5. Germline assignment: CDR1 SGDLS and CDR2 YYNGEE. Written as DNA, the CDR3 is TGTGCCAGCAGCTCTCGGACAGGGGGCATGAACACTGAAGCTTTCTTT. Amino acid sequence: CASSSRTGGMNTEAFF.

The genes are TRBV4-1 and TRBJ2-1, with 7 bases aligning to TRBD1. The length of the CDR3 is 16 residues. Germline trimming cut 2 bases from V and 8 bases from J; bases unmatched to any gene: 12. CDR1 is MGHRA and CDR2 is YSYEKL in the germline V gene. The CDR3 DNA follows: TGCGCCAGCAGCCAACCGGACAGGTTGAAGACATATGAGCAGTTCTTC. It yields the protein CASSQPDRLKTYEQFF.

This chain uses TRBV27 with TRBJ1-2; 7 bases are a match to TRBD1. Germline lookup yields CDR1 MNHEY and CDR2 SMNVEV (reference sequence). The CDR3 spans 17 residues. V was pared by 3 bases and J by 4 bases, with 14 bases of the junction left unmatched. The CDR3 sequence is CASSFSLGRQGTYGYTF. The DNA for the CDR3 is TGTGCCAGCAGTTTTTCCCTTGGGAGACAGGGCACCTATGGCTACACCTTC.

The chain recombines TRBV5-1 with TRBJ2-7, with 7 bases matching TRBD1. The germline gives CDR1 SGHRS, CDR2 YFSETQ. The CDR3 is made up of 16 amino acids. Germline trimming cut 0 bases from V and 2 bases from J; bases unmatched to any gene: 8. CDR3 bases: TGCGCCAGCAGCTTGGTTACGGGACAGATACCCTACGAGCAGTACTTC. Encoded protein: CASSLVTGQIPYEQYF.

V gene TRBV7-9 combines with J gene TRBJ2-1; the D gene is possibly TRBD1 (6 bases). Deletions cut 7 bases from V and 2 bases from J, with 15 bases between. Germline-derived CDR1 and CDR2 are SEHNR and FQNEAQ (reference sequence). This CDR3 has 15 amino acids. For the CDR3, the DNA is TGTGCCAGCAACCGGGTGGGGGCGGCCTACAATGAGCAGTTCTTC. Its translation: CASNRVGAAYNEQFF. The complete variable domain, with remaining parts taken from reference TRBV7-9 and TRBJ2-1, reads DTGVSQNPRHKITKRGQNVTFRCDPISEHNRLYWYRQTLGQGPEFLTYFQNEAQLEKSRLLSDRFSAERPKGSFSTLEIQRTEQGDSAMYLCASNRVGAAYNEQFFGPGTRLTVL.

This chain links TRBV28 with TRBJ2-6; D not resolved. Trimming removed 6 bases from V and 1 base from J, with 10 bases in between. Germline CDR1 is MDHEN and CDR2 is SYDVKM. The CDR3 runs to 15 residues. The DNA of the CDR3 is TGTGCCAGCAGGGTGGGCCTTTCTGGGGCCAACGTCCTGACTTTC. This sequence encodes CASRVGLSGANVLTF.

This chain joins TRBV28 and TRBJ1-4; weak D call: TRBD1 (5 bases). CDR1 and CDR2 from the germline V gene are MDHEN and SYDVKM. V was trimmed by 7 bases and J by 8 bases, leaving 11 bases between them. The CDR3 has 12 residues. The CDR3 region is CASTGNREKLFF. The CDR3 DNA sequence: TGTGCCAGCACAGGGAACAGGGAAAAACTGTTTTTT.

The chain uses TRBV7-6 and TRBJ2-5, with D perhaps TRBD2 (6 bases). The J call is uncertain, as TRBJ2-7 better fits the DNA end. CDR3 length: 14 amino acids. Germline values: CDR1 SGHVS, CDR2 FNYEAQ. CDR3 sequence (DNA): TGTGCCAGCAGCTTAGACGGGAGCTCCTACGAGCAGTACTTC. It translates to CASSLDGSSYEQYF.

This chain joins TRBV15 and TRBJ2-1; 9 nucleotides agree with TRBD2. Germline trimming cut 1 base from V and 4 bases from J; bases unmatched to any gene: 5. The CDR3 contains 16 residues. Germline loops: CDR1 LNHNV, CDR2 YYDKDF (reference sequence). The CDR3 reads CATSRALAGLYNEQFF. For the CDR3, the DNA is TGTGCCACCAGCAGAGCTCTAGCGGGACTATACAATGAGCAGTTCTTC.

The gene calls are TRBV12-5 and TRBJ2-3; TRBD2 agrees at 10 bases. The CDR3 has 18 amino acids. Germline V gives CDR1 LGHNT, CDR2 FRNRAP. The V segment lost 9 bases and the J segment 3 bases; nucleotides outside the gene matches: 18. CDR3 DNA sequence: TGTGCTAGCAAGAGGGACCAACAAGCGGGGGGGATAACAGATACGCAGTATTTT. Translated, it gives CASKRDQQAGGITDTQYF.

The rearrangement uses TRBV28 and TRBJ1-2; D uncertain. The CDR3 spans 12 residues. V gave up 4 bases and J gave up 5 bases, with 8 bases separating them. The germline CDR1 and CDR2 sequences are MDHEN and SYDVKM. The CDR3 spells CASSSRLYGYTF. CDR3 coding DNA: TGTGCCAGCAGTTCCCGTCTTTATGGCTACACCTTC.